This T cell receptor beta chain derives from a study of blood T cell repertoires in COVID-19. On the study more broadly: The origin of the acute and convalescent COVID-19 samples was the United States, Italy and Spain. PBMCs, B-cell-depleted T cells, or T cells were the source of the cDNA or gDNA that made up the material.

TCRdb keeps only in-frame clones here, not all; method: immunoSEQ multiplex PCR. Seen here are under 200,000 clones, 80% to 95% observed once, and the top ten hold 0.45% to 0.65%. Trimming took 4 bases from V and 3 from J; bases not matched to a gene: 7. This CDR3 spans 16 amino acids. CDR1 SGDLS and CDR2 YYNGEE come from the germline V gene. This receptor was identified in a man aged 50 or older with acute or convalescent COVID-19. The sequenced sample was peripheral blood. The J gene is TRBJ2-4, the V gene TRBV9, with TRBD2 matching 10 bases. Here the CDR3 DNA reads TGTGCCAGCAGCCCTAGCGGGAGCTGGGGCAAAAACATTCAGTACTTC. It is translated as CASSPSGSWGKNIQYF.